Sequencing of this T cell receptor beta chain was carried out in a study of blood T cell repertoires in COVID-19. In the study overall: Samples representing acute and convalescent COVID-19 were sourced from the United States, Italy and Spain. Sources were T cells, B-cell-depleted T cells, or PBMCs; the material itself was cDNA or gDNA.

On this clone itself: A junction end diverges from the germline sequence, so it may reflect a read error.

The CDR3 has 14 residues. CDR1 and CDR2 (germline): SNHLY, FYNNEI. Authors' processing steps: Researchers report that nucleated cell counts were estimated from reference gene primer amplification. Assay used: immunoSEQ multiplex PCR; TCRdb lists only in-frame clones, some missing. V and J calls and clone size are those listed in that table; D and trimming were worked out from the DNA. In the table there are fewer than 95,000 clones, over 65% of which are singletons. V gene TRBV2 combines with J gene TRBJ1-5, with 7 bases aligning to TRBD1. The specimen was peripheral blood. The sequence was obtained from a man aged 65 to 85 with COVID-19, enrolled during active disease. CDR3 sequence (DNA): TGTGCCAGCTGTGAACAGGGGAGCAATCAGCCCCAGCATTTT. Amino acids: CASCEQGSNQPQHF.